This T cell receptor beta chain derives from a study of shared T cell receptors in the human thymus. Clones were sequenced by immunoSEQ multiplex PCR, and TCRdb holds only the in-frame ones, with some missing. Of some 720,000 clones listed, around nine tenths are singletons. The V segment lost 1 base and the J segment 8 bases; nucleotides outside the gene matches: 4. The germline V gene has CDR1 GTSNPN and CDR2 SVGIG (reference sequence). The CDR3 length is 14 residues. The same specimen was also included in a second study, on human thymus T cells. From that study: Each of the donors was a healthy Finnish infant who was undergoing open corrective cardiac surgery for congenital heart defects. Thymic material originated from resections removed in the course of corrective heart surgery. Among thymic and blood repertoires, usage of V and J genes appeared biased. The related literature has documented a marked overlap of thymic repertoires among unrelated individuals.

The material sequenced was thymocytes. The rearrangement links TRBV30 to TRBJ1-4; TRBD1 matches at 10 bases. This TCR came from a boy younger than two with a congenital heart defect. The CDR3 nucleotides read TGTGCCTGGAGTGAGACAGGGGGCGTAGAAAAACTGTTTTTT. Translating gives CAWSETGGVEKLFF.